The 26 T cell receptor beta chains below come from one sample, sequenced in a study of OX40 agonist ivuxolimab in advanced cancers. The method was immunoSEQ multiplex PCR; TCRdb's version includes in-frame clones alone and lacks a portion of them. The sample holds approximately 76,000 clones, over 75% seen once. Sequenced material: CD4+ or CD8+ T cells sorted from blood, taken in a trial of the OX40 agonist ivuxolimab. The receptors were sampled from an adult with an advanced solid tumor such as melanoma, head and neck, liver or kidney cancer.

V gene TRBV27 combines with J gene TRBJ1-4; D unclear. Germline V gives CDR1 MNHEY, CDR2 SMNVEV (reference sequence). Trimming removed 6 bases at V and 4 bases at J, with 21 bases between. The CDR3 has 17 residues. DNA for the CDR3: TGTGCCAGCAGCACCCTCGGTTACGGCAGTCTTAATGAAAAACTGTTTTTT. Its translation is CASSTLGYGSLNEKLFF. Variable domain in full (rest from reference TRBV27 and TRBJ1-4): EAQVTQNPRYLITVTGKKLTVTCSQNMNHEYMSWYRQDPGLGLRQIYYSMNVEVTDKGDVPEGYKVSRKEKRNFPLILESPSPNQTSLYFCASSTLGYGSLNEKLFFGSGTQLSVL.

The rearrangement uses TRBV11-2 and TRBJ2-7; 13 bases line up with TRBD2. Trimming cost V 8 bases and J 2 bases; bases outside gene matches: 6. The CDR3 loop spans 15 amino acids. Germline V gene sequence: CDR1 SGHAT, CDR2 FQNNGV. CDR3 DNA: TGTGCCAGCGCACTAGCGGGGGGGGAAACCTACGAGCAGTACTTC. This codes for CASALAGGETYEQYF.

The CDR3, as DNA: TGTGCCAGTAGTACCCCCGGGACAGGGGGGACCGGGGAGCTGTTTTTT. It specifies CASSTPGTGGTGELFF. The chain has TRBV19 and TRBJ2-2; 11 bases are a match to TRBD1. The V gene's germline CDR1 is LNHDA and CDR2 SQIVND (reference sequence). Unmatched junction bases numbered 6, after V lost 4 bases and J lost 5 bases. This CDR3 has 16 residues.

The CDR3 sequence: CASSLGGAGANVLTF. CDR3 DNA: TGTGCCAGCAGCTTAGGGGGCGCTGGGGCCAACGTCCTGACTTTC. V is TRBV11-1 and J is TRBJ2-6; maybe TRBD1 (5 bases). The CDR3 is 15 amino acids. Germline CDR1 is SGHAT and CDR2 is FQDESV (reference sequence). Trimming stripped 1 base from V and 2 bases from J, with 6 bases between.

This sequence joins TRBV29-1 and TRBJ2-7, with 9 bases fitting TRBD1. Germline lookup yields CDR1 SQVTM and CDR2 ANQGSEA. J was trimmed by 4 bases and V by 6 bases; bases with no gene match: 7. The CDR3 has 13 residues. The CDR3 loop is CSVAGQGAYEQYF. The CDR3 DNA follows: TGCAGCGTGGCGGGACAGGGAGCTTACGAGCAGTACTTC.

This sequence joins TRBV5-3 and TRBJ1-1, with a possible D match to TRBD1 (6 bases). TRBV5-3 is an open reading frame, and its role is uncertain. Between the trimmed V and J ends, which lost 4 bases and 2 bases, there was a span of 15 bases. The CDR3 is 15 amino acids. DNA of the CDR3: TGTGCCAGAAGCCTCCAGACAGGCTATAACACTGAAGCTTTCTTT. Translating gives CARSLQTGYNTEAFF.

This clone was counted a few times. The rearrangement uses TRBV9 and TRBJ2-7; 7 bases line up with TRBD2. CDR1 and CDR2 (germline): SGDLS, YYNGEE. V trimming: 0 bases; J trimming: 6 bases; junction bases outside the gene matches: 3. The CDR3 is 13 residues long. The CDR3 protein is CASSVVPGGEQYF. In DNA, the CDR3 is TGTGCCAGCAGCGTAGTCCCGGGGGGCGAGCAGTACTTC.

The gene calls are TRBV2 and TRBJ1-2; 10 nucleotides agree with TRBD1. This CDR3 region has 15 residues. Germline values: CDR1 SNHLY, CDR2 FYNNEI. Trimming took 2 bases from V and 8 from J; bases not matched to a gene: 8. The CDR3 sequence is CASSERGGQGQGYTF. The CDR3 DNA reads TGTGCCAGCAGTGAAAGAGGGGGACAGGGGCAAGGCTACACCTTC. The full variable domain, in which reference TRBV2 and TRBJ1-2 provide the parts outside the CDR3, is EPEVTQTPSHQVTQMGQEVILRCVPISNHLYFYWYRQILGQKVEFLVSFYNNEISEKSEIFDDQFSVERPDGSNFTLKIRSTKLEDSAMYFCASSERGGQGQGYTFGSGTRLTVV.

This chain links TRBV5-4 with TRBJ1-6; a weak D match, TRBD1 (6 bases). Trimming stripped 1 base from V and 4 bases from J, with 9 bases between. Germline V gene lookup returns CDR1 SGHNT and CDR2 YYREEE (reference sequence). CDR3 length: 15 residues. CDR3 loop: CASSLNRDYNSPLHF. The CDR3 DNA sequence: TGTGCCAGCAGCTTGAACAGGGATTATAATTCACCCCTCCACTTT.

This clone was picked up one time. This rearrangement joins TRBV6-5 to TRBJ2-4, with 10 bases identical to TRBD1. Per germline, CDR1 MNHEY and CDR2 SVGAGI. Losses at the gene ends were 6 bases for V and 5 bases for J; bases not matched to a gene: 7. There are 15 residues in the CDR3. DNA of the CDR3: TGTGCCAGCAGCCAAGACAGGGGGCCTCAAAACATTCAGTACTTC. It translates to CASSQDRGPQNIQYF.

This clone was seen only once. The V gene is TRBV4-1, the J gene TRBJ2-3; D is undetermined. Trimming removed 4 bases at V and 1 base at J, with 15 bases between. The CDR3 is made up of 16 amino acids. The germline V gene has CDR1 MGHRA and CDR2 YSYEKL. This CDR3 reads CASSPRIGGGTDTQYF. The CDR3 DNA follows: TGCGCCAGCAGCCCCAGGATCGGTGGGGGCACAGATACGCAGTATTTT.

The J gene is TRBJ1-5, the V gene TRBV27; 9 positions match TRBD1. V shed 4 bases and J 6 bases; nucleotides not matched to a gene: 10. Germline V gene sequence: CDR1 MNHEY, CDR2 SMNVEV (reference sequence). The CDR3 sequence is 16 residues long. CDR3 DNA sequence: TGTGCCAGCAGTTCCTGGGGACAGGGTCAAGTTCAGCCCCAGCATTTT. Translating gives CASSSWGQGQVQPQHF.

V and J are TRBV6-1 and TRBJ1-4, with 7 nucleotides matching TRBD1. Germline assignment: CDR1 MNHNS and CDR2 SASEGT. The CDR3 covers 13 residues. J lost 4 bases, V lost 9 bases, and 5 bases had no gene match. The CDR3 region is CARPGQNNEKLFF. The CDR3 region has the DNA TGTGCCAGACCGGGACAGAATAATGAAAAACTGTTTTTT.

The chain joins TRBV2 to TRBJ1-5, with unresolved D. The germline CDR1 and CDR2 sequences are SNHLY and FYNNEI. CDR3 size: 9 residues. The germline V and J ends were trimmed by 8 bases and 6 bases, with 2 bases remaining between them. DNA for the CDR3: TGTGCCAGCCTTCAGCCCCAGCATTTT. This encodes CASLQPQHF. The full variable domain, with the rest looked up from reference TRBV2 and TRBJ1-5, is EPEVTQTPSHQVTQMGQEVILRCVPISNHLYFYWYRQILGQKVEFLVSFYNNEISEKSEIFDDQFSVERPDGSNFTLKIRSTKLEDSAMYFCASLQPQHFGDGTRLSIL.

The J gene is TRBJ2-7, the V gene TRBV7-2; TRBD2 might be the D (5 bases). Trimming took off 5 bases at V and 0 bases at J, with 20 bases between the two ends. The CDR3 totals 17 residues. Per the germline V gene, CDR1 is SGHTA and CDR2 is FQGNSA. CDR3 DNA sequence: TGTGCCAGCAGCCTCGACCACACTAGTTCCCACTCCTACGAGCAGTACTTC. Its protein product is CASSLDHTSSHSYEQYF.

DNA of the CDR3: TGTGCCAGCAGTGAATTGGGCCAAGACAATGAGCAGTTCTTC. This sequence encodes CASSELGQDNEQFF. The chain joins TRBV2 to TRBJ2-1; no definite D call. The CDR3 has 14 residues. Trimming removed 2 bases from V and 5 bases from J, with 10 bases in between. Germline V CDR1 and CDR2: SNHLY, FYNNEI.

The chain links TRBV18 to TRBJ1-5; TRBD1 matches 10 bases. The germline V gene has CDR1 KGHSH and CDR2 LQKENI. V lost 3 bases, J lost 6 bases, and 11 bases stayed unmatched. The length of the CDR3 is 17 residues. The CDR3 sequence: CASSPPFSGTGVQPQHF. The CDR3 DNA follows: TGTGCCAGCTCACCGCCGTTCTCTGGGACAGGGGTTCAGCCCCAGCATTTT.

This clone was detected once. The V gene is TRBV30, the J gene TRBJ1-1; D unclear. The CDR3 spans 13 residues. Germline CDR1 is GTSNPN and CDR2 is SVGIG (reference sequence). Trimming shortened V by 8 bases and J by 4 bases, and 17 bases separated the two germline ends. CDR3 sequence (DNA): TGTGCCCTCATGACCGGGATCCCCACTGAAGCTTTCTTT. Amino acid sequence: CALMTGIPTEAFF.

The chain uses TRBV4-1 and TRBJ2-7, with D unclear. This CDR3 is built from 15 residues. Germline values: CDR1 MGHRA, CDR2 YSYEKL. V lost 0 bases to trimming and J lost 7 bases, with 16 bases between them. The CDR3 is CASSQDSKGMGEQYF. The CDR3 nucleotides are TGCGCCAGCAGCCAAGATTCCAAGGGTATGGGGGAGCAGTACTTC.

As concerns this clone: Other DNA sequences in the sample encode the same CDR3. In DNA form, the CDR3 reads TGTGCCAGCTCACCACGTACGAGCGGGGGTGAGACCCAGTACTTC. Encoded protein: CASSPRTSGGETQYF. The chain is built from TRBV18 and TRBJ2-5; 8 positions agree with TRBD2. Trimming at V came to 1 base and at J to 5 bases, leaving 6 bases not matched to a gene. Looked up from germline, CDR1 is KGHSH and CDR2 is LQKENI. CDR3 size: 15 residues.

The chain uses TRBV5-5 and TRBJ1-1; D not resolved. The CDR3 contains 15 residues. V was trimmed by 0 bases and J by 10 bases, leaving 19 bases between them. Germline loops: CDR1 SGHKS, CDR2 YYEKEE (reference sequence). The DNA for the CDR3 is TGTGCCAGCAGCTTGGCTCTGAACTGGATCCGCGGAGCTTTCTTT. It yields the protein CASSLALNWIRGAFF.

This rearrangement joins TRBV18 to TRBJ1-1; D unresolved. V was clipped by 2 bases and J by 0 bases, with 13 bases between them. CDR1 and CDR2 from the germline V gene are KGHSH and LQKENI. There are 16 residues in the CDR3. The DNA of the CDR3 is TGTGCCAGCTCACCAAGGGAGGTTACCATGAACACTGAAGCTTTCTTT. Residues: CASSPREVTMNTEAFF.

The CDR3 spells CASSLSNMGETQYF. In DNA, the CDR3 is TGTGCCAGCAGCTTAAGCAACATGGGGGAGACCCAGTACTTC. The V call is TRBV7-3, the J call TRBJ2-5, with D unclear. CDR3 length: 14 amino acids. Germline CDR1 SGHTA, CDR2 FQGTGA. V was cut by 1 base and J by 5 bases, with 11 bases left in between.

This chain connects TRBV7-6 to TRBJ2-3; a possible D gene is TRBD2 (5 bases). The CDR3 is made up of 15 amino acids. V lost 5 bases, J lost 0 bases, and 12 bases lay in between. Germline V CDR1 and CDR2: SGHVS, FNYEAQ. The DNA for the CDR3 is TGTGCCAGCAGCCGCGGACTGACTAGCACAGATACGCAGTATTTT. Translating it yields CASSRGLTSTDTQYF.

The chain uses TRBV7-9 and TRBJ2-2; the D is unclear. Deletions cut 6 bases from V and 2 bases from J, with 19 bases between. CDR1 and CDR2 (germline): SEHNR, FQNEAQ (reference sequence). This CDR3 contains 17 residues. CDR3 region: CASSSRRTNLNTGELFF. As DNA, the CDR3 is TGTGCCAGCAGTTCGCGAAGGACCAATTTAAACACCGGGGAGCTGTTTTTT.

CDR3 bases: TGTGCTAGTGGTTTGGTGCCGGGACAGGGACCCCTCCACTTT. Amino acid sequence: CASGLVPGQGPLHF. The V call is TRBV12-5, the J call TRBJ1-6; 9 bases map to TRBD1. The V gene's germline CDR1 is LGHNT and CDR2 FRNRAP. V shed 0 bases, J shed 12 bases, and the junction held 3 bases outside the gene matches. This CDR3 region has 14 residues.